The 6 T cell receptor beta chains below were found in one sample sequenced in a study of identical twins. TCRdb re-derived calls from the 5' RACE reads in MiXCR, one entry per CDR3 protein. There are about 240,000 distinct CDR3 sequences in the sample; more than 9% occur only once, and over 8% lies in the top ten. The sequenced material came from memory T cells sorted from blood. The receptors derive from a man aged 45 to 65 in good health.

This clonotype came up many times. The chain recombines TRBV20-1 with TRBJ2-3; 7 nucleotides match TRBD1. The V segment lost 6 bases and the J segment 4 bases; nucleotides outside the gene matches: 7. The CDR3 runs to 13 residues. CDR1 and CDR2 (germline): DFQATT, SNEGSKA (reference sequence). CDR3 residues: CSATQGDADTQYF. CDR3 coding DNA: TGCAGTGCCACCCAGGGGGACGCAGATACGCAGTATTTT.

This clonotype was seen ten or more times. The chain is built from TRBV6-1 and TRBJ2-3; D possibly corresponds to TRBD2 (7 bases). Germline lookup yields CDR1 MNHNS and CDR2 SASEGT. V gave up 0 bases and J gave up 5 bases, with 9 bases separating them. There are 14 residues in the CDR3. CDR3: CASSEAGGLDTQYF. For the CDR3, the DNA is TGTGCCAGCAGTGAAGCGGGGGGGCTAGATACGCAGTATTTT.

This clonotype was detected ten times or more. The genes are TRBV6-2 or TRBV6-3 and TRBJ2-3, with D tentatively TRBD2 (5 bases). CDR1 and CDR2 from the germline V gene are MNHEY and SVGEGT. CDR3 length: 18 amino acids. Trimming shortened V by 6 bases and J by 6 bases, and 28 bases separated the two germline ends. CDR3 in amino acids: CASSSPVVRLTTRDTQYF. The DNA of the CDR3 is TGTGCCAGCAGCTCACCAGTGGTTCGCCTAACTACTAGGGATACGCAGTATTTT.

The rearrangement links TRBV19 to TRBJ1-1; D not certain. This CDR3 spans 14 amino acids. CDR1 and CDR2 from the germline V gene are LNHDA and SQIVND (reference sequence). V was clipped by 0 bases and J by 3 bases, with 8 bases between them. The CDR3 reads CASSIEAGDTEAFF. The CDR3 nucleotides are TGTGCCAGTAGTATAGAGGCGGGCGACACTGAAGCTTTCTTT.

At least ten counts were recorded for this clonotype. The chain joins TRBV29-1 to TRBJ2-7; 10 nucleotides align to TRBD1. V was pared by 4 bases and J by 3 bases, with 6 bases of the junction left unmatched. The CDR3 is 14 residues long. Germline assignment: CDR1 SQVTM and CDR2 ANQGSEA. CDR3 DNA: TGCAGCGTTGGCGAGACAGGGGGCGGCTACGAGCAGTACTTC. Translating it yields CSVGETGGGYEQYF.

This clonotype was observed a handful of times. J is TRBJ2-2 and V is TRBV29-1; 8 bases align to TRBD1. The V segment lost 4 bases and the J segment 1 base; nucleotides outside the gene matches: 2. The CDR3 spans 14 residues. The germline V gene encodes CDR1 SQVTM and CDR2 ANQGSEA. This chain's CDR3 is CSVATGENTGELFF. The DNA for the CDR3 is TGCAGCGTTGCGACAGGGGAGAACACCGGGGAGCTGTTTTTT.